The clone carrying this TCR beta chain was seen a single time. Per the study methods: Reference gene primer amplification in the assay estimated nucleated cell counts. The table came from immunoSEQ multiplex PCR; TCRdb's copy has only in-frame clones and leaves some out. V, J and clone size reflect that table, while D and trimming were determined from the DNA. The data contain 140,000 to 150,000 clones, 88% of them singletons. This sample is part of a study of blood T cell repertoires in COVID-19. Background on the study: Specimens from acute and convalescent COVID-19 originated in the United States, Italy and Spain.

This CDR3 spans 17 amino acids. Germline CDR1 and CDR2: SGHAT and FQNNGV. Trimming removed 5 bases from V and 2 bases from J; junction bases left unmatched: 12. V gene TRBV11-2 combines with J gene TRBJ2-1, with 7 bases that match TRBD2. Sequencing used peripheral blood. This sequence was found in a woman aged 50 to 60 with acute or convalescent COVID-19. The CDR3 region is CASSPGLVVFPYNEQFF. In DNA form, the CDR3 reads TGTGCCAGCAGCCCAGGACTAGTGGTCTTCCCCTACAATGAGCAGTTCTTC.